The next 18 T cell receptor beta chains were all read from a single sample in a study of graft-versus-host responses after intestinal transplantation. The protocol was immunoSEQ multiplex PCR, while the TCRdb copy is restricted to in-frame clones and leaves out a portion. Of about 70,000 clones in the sample, 90% are singletons; the top ten hold approximately 1.3%. Their antigens remain unidentified. Sequenced here: unstimulated CD8+ T cells sorted from spleen or lymph node cells, sampled before intestinal transplant. These receptor sequences come from a human donor who received an intestinal transplant.

This chain links TRBV5-4 with TRBJ2-3, with D perhaps matching TRBD2 (6 bases). The CDR3 is 15 residues long. CDR1 and CDR2 (germline): SGHNT, YYREEE (reference sequence). Trimming took off 4 bases at V and 3 bases at J, with 15 bases between the two ends. For the CDR3, the DNA is TGTGCCAGCAGCCATATGGGACTGCAGACAGATACGCAGTATTTT. Translating it yields CASSHMGLQTDTQYF.

CDR3 DNA sequence: TGTGCCAGCAGCGTAGATGTTACAGAAACTGGAGGCGGCTATGGCTACACCTTC. As protein: CASSVDVTETGGGYGYTF. The chain uses TRBV9 and TRBJ1-2; D call uncertain. Trimming cost V 0 bases and J 4 bases, with 22 bases left between them. Germline loops: CDR1 SGDLS, CDR2 YYNGEE. The CDR3 contains 18 residues.

The J gene is TRBJ1-4, the V gene TRBV13; 8 positions agree with TRBD1. CDR1 is PRHDT and CDR2 is FYEKMQ in the germline V gene (reference sequence). J gave up 4 bases and V 0 bases, and 1 base lay outside the gene matches. The CDR3 totals 15 residues. The CDR3 DNA is TGTGCCAGCAGCTTAGGGGGGACAGGTAATGAAAAACTGTTTTTT. Its translation: CASSLGGTGNEKLFF.

About this clone itself: The same CDR3 also results from other DNA sequences found in this sample. The CDR3 sequence: CASSLAGEAFF. CDR3 nucleotides: TGTGCCAGCAGTTTAGCCGGTGAAGCTTTCTTT. V gene TRBV27 combines with J gene TRBJ1-1; D remains ambiguous. Per germline, CDR1 MNHEY and CDR2 SMNVEV (reference sequence). This CDR3 has 11 amino acids. The ends were cut back, 2 bases at V and 7 bases at J, with 5 bases in the middle.

The chain joins TRBV5-1 to TRBJ2-5, with no clear D. The germline gives CDR1 SGHRS, CDR2 YFSETQ. The CDR3 totals 15 residues. V lost 0 bases and J 0 bases, leaving 9 bases between the germline ends. The CDR3 DNA follows: TGCGCCAGCAGCTTGGCAGGTACGTACCAAGAGACCCAGTACTTC. Its protein is CASSLAGTYQETQYF.

The V gene is TRBV19, the J gene TRBJ2-1, with 7 bases lining up with TRBD2. Losses at the gene ends were 5 bases for V and 9 bases for J; bases not matched to a gene: 7. Per germline, CDR1 LNHDA and CDR2 SQIVND (reference sequence). CDR3 size: 13 residues. Here the CDR3 reads CASSYLGGPEQFF. CDR3 nucleotide sequence: TGTGCCAGTAGTTATTTGGGAGGGCCTGAGCAGTTCTTC.

This clone has only one observation. This rearrangement joins TRBV5-1 to TRBJ2-2, with D possibly being TRBD1 (6 bases). Per germline, CDR1 SGHRS and CDR2 YFSETQ. The CDR3 is made up of 15 amino acids. V gave up 5 bases and J gave up 0 bases, with 11 bases separating them. CDR3 region: CASRSRGPNTGELFF. For the CDR3, the DNA is TGCGCCAGCAGGTCCAGGGGACCGAACACCGGGGAGCTGTTTTTT.

The chain recombines TRBV9 with TRBJ2-7; D is perhaps TRBD2 (5 bases). With 4 bases removed from V and 4 bases from J, the gap between germline ends came to 12 bases. In germline, CDR1 is SGDLS, CDR2 YYNGEE. This CDR3 is 13 amino acids long. The CDR3 coding sequence is TGTGCCAGCAGCCCCTCCGGGGATTACGAGCAGTACTTC. This sequence encodes CASSPSGDYEQYF.

This clone appeared a single time. The genes are TRBV4-1 and TRBJ1-4; D unresolved. With 1 base removed from V and 7 bases from J, the gap between germline ends came to 13 bases. Germline CDR1 reads MGHRA; CDR2 reads YSYEKL. This CDR3 is 15 amino acids long. CDR3 residues: CASSQGPSRGEKLFF. CDR3 sequence (DNA): TGCGCCAGCAGCCAAGGGCCAAGTCGGGGTGAAAAACTGTTTTTT.

This chain connects TRBV6-5 to TRBJ2-7; 7 bases map to TRBD2. Germline CDR1 is MNHEY and CDR2 is SVGAGI. With 0 bases clipped from V and 5 bases from J, the junction kept 7 bases outside the gene matches. The CDR3 has 15 amino acids. The CDR3: CASSYSGLAVDEQYF. DNA of the CDR3: TGTGCCAGCAGTTACTCTGGGCTAGCGGTGGACGAGCAGTACTTC.

Comment on this clone: Within the sample, other DNA sequences also encode this same CDR3. V and J are TRBV4-1 and TRBJ1-1; D unclear. Germline-derived CDR1 and CDR2 are MGHRA and YSYEKL. V lost 0 bases and J lost 8, with 4 bases in between. CDR3 length: 11 residues. The CDR3 sequence: CASSQDSEAFF. The CDR3 coding sequence is TGCGCCAGCAGCCAAGACTCCGAAGCTTTCTTT.

This rearrangement joins TRBV9 to TRBJ2-7, with 9 positions matching TRBD2. J lost 3 bases, V lost 4 bases, and 2 bases had no gene match. The CDR3 is 13 residues long. The V gene's germline CDR1 is SGDLS and CDR2 YYNGEE. The CDR3 protein is CASSRGGVYEQYF. The CDR3 region has the DNA TGTGCCAGCAGCCGCGGGGGGGTCTACGAGCAGTACTTC.

The V and J genes are TRBV7-6 and TRBJ2-5, with 8 positions matching TRBD1. This CDR3 is 15 amino acids long. J was trimmed by 1 base and V by 2 bases; bases with no gene match: 3. Germline values: CDR1 SGHVS, CDR2 FNYEAQ. The CDR3 region has the DNA TGTGCCAGCAGCTTAAGGGACAGGCCCCAAGAGACCCAGTACTTC. As protein: CASSLRDRPQETQYF.

The chain carries TRBV11-2 and TRBJ2-2, with D perhaps matching TRBD2 (5 bases). The CDR3 has 14 residues. The ends were cut back, 5 bases at V and 4 bases at J, with 11 bases in the middle. Germline assignment: CDR1 SGHAT and CDR2 FQNNGV. The CDR3 sequence is CASSRTGSTGELFF. DNA for the CDR3: TGTGCCAGCAGCCGGACTGGCAGCACCGGGGAGCTGTTTTTT.

This chain uses TRBV5-1 with TRBJ1-2; 10 positions match TRBD1. The germline CDR1 and CDR2 sequences are SGHRS and YFSETQ. With V trimmed by 4 bases and J by 5 bases, 8 bases remained unmatched. CDR3 length: 15 amino acids. The CDR3 DNA sequence: TGCGCCAGCAGCCCTTTTGACAGGGGGCTGTATGGCTACACCTTC. Its protein product is CASSPFDRGLYGYTF. Full variable domain (outside the CDR3, taken from reference TRBV5-1 and TRBJ1-2): KAGVTQTPRYLIKTRGQQVTLSCSPISGHRSVSWYQQTPGQGLQFLFEYFSETQRNKGNFPGRFSGRQFSNSRSEMNVSTLELGDSALYLCASSPFDRGLYGYTFGSGTRLTVV.

The chain recombines TRBV10-1 with TRBJ2-7, with 7 nucleotides matching TRBD2. The V gene's germline CDR1 is WNHNN and CDR2 SYGVQD (reference sequence). J lost 3 bases, V lost 2 bases, and 1 base had no gene match. The CDR3 covers 13 residues. CDR3 loop: CASSETSVYEQYF. In DNA form, the CDR3 reads TGCGCCAGCAGTGAGACTAGCGTCTACGAGCAGTACTTC.

The rearrangement joins TRBV5-1 to TRBJ1-4, with D maybe TRBD1 (5 bases). CDR1 and CDR2 (germline): SGHRS, YFSETQ. The CDR3 sequence is 15 residues long. With 5 bases removed from V and 0 bases from J, the gap between germline ends came to 11 bases. The CDR3 spells CASRTAPATNEKLFF. The CDR3, as DNA: TGCGCCAGCAGGACAGCCCCTGCAACTAATGAAAAACTGTTTTTT. The entire variable domain, with the rest obtained from reference TRBV5-1 and TRBJ1-4, is as follows: KAGVTQTPRYLIKTRGQQVTLSCSPISGHRSVSWYQQTPGQGLQFLFEYFSETQRNKGNFPGRFSGRQFSNSRSEMNVSTLELGDSALYLCASRTAPATNEKLFFGSGTQLSVL.

The chain carries TRBV5-1 and TRBJ1-6; 10 bases match TRBD1. CDR1 is SGHRS, CDR2 YFSETQ, per germline. This CDR3 is built from 14 residues. V lost 4 bases and J lost 10; bases outside the gene matches: 5. The CDR3 protein is CASSEGQGRSPLHF. In DNA form, the CDR3 reads TGCGCCAGCAGCGAGGGACAGGGGAGATCACCCCTCCACTTT. Full variable domain (missing parts from reference TRBV5-1 and TRBJ1-6): KAGVTQTPRYLIKTRGQQVTLSCSPISGHRSVSWYQQTPGQGLQFLFEYFSETQRNKGNFPGRFSGRQFSNSRSEMNVSTLELGDSALYLCASSEGQGRSPLHFGNGTRLTVT.